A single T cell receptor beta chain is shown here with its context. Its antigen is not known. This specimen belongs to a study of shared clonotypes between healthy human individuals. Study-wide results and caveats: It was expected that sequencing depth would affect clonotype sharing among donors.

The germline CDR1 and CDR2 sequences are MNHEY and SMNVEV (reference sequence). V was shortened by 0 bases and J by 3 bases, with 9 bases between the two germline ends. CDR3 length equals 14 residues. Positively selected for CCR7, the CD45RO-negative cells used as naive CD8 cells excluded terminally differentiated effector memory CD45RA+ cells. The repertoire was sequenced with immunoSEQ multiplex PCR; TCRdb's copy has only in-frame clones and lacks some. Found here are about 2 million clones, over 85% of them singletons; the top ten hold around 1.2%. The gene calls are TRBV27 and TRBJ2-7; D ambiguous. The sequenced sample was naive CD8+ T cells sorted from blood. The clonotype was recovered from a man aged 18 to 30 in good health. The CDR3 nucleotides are TGTGCCAGCAGTTTATCGAGCGTACTCTACGAGCAGTACTTC. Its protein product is CASSLSSVLYEQYF.